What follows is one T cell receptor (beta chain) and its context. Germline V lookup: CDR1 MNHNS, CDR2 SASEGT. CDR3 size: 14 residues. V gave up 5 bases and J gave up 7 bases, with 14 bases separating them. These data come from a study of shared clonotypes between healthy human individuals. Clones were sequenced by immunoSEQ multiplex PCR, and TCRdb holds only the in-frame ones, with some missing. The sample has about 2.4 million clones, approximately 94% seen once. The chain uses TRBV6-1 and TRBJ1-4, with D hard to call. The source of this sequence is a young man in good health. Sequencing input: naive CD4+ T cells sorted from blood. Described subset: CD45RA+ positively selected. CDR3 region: CASSSHQVGEKLFF. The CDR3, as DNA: TGTGCCAGCAGTTCTCACCAGGTCGGTGAAAAACTGTTTTTT.